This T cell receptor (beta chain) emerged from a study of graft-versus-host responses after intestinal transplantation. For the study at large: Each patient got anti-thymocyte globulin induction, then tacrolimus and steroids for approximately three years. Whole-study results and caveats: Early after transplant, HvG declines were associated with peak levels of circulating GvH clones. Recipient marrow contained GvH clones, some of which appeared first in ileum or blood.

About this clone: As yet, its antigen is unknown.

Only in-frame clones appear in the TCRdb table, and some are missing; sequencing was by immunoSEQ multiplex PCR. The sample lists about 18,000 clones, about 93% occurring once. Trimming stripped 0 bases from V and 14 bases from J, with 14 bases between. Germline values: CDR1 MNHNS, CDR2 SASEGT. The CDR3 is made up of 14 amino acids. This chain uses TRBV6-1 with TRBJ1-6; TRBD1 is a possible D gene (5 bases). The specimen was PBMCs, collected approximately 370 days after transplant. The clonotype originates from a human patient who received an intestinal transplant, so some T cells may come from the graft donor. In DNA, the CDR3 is TGTGCCAGCAGTGAAGCGAGTCCGGGGCCGGCCCTCCACTTT. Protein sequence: CASSEASPGPALHF.